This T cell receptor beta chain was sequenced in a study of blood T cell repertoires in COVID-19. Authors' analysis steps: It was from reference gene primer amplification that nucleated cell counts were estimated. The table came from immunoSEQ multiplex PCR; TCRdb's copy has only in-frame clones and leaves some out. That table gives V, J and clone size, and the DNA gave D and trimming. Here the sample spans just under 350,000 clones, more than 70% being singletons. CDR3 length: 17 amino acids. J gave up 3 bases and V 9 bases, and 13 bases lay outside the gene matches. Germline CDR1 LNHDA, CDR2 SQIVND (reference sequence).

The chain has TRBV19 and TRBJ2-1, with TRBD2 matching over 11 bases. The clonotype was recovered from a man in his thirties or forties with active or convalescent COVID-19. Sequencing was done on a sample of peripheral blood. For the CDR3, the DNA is TGTGCCAGCAGGTCCCATGGACTAGCGGGCGACTACAATGAGCAGTTCTTC. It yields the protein CASRSHGLAGDYNEQFF. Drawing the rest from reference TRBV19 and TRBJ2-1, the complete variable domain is DGGITQSPKYLFRKEGQNVTLSCEQNLNHDAMYWYRQDPGQGLRLIYYSQIVNDFQKGDIAEGYSVSREKKESFPLTVTSAQKNPTAFYLCASRSHGLAGDYNEQFFGPGTRLTVL.